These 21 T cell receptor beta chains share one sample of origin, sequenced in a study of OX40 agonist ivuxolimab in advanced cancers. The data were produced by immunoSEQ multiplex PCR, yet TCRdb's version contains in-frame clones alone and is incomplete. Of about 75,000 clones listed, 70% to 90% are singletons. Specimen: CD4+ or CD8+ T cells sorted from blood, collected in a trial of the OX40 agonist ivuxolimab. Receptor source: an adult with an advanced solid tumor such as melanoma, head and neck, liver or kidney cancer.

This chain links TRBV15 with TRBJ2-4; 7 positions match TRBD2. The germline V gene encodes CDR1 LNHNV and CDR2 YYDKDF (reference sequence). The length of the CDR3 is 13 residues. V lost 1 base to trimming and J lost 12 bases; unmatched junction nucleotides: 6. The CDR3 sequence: CATSRGVSGGQYF. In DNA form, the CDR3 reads TGTGCCACCAGCAGAGGGGTTTCGGGGGGTCAGTACTTC.

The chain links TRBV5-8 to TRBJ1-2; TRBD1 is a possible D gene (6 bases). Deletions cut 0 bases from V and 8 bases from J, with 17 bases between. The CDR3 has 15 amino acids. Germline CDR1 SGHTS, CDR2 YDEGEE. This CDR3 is CASSLERTVANGYTF. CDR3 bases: TGTGCCAGCAGCTTGGAGAGGACAGTGGCGAACGGCTACACCTTC.

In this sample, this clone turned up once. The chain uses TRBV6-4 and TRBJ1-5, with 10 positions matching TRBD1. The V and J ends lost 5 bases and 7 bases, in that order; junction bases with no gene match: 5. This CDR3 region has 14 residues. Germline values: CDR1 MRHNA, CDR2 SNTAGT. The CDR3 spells CASSQTGGEQPQHF. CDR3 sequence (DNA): TGTGCCAGCAGTCAGACAGGGGGCGAACAGCCCCAGCATTTT.

Written as DNA, the CDR3 is TGTGCCAGTAGTATTCTACAGGGGGGAGCCAATGAGCAGTTCTTC. It yields the protein CASSILQGGANEQFF. The rearrangement joins TRBV19 to TRBJ2-1; 8 bases agree with TRBD1. CDR3 length: 15 amino acids. With 3 bases clipped from V and 6 bases from J, the junction kept 7 bases outside the gene matches. CDR1 and CDR2 (germline): LNHDA, SQIVND (reference sequence). The full variable domain, completed using reference TRBV19 and TRBJ2-1, is DGGITQSPKYLFRKEGQNVTLSCEQNLNHDAMYWYRQDPGQGLRLIYYSQIVNDFQKGDIAEGYSVSREKKESFPLTVTSAQKNPTAFYLCASSILQGGANEQFFGPGTRLTVL.

CDR3 DNA sequence: TGTGCCAGCAGTGCCTTTTTCGGGACAGCCAGTTACATGAACACTGAAGCTTTCTTT. Protein: CASSAFFGTASYMNTEAFF. The chain joins TRBV6-1 to TRBJ1-1, with TRBD1 matching 7 bases. Germline lookup yields CDR1 MNHNS and CDR2 SASEGT. V shed 4 bases and J 0 bases; nucleotides not matched to a gene: 17. The length of the CDR3 is 19 residues.

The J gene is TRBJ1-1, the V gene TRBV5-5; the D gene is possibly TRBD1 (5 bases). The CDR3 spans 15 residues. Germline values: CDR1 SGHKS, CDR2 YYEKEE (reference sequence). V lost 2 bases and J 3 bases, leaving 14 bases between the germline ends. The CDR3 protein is CASSFHQGIDTEAFF. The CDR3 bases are TGTGCCAGCAGCTTTCACCAGGGAATTGACACTGAAGCTTTCTTT.

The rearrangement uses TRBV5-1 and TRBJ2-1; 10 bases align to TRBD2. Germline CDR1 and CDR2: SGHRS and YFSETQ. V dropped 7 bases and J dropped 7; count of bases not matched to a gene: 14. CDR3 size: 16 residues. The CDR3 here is CASVDTKAGGRNEQFF. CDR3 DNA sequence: TGCGCCAGCGTAGACACTAAAGCGGGAGGGAGGAATGAGCAGTTCTTC.

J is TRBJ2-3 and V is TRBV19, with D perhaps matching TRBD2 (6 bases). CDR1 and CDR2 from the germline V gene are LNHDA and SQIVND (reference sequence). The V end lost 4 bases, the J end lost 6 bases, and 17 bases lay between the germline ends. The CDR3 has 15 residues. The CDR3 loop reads CASSTLTSSADTQYF. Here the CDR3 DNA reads TGTGCCAGTAGTACGTTGACTAGTTCAGCGGATACGCAGTATTTT.

For the CDR3, the DNA is TGTGCCAGCAGTCCCTCCGGGTCACTTCAGCGCTACACCTTC. Translated, it gives CASSPSGSLQRYTF. This chain uses TRBV27 with TRBJ1-2; D remains unclear. Germline CDR1 MNHEY, CDR2 SMNVEV (reference sequence). The CDR3 runs 14 residues. V was cut by 5 bases and J by 9 bases, with 19 bases left in between.

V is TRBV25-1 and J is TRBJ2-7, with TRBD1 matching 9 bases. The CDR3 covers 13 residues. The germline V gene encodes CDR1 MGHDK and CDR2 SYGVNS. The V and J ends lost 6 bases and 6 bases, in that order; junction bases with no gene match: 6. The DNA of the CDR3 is TGTGCCAGCAGCCGGGACAGGGTCGGCGAGCAGTACTTC. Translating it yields CASSRDRVGEQYF.

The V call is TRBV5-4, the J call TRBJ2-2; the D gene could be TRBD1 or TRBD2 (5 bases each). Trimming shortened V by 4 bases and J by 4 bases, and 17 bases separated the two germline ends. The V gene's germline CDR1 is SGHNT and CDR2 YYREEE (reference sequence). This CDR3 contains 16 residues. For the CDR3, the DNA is TGTGCCAGCAGCACTAAGCAGGCTGGGGGCACCGGGGAGCTGTTTTTT. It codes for CASSTKQAGGTGELFF.

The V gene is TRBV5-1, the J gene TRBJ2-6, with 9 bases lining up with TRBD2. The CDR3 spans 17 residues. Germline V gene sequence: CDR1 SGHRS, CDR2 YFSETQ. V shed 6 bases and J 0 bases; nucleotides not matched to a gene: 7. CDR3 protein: CASKEGGRASGANVLTF. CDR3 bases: TGCGCCAGCAAAGAGGGCGGGAGGGCCTCTGGGGCCAACGTCCTGACTTTC. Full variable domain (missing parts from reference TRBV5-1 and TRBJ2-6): KAGVTQTPRYLIKTRGQQVTLSCSPISGHRSVSWYQQTPGQGLQFLFEYFSETQRNKGNFPGRFSGRQFSNSRSEMNVSTLELGDSALYLCASKEGGRASGANVLTFGAGSRLTVL.

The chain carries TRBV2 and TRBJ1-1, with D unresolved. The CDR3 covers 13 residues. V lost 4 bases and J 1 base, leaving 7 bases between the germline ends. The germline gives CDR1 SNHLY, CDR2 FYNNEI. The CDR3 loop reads CASSVEGNTEAFF. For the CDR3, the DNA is TGTGCCAGCAGTGTTGAGGGGAACACTGAAGCTTTCTTT.

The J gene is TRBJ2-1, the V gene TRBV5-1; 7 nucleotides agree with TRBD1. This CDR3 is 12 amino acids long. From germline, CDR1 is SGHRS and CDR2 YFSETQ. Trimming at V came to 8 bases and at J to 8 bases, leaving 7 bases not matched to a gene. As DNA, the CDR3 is TGCGCCAGTCAACAAGGGGGCGATGAGCAGTTCTTC. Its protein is CASQQGGDEQFF.

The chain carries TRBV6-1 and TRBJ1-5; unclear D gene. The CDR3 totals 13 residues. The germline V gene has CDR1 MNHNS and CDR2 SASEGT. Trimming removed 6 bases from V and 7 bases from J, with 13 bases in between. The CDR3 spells CASRPEVVQPQHF. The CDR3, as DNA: TGTGCCAGCAGACCCGAAGTCGTCCAGCCCCAGCATTTT.

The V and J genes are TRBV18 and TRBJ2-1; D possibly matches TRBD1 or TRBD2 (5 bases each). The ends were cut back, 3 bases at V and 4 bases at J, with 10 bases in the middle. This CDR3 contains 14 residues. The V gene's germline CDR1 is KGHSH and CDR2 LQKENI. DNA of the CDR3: TGTGCCAGCTCACCGGGACCCTCATACAATGAGCAGTTCTTC. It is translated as CASSPGPSYNEQFF.

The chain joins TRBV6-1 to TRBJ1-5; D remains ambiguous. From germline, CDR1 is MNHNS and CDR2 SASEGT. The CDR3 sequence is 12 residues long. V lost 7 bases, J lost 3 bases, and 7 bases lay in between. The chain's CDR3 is CASNPYNQPQHF. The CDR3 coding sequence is TGTGCCAGCAACCCATACAATCAGCCCCAGCATTTT.

CDR3 residues: CASSLGARLVQETQYF. Written as DNA, the CDR3 is TGCGCCAGCAGCTTGGGGGCTCGACTAGTCCAAGAGACCCAGTACTTC. The chain combines TRBV5-1 with TRBJ2-5; a possible D gene is TRBD2 (6 bases). CDR1 SGHRS and CDR2 YFSETQ come from the germline V gene. Trimming removed 0 bases from V and 1 base from J, with 13 bases in between. The CDR3 runs to 16 residues.

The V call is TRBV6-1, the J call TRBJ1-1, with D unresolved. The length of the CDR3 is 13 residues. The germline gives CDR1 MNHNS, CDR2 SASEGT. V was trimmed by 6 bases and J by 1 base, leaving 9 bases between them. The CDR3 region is CASRARENTEAFF. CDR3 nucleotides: TGTGCCAGCAGAGCGAGAGAGAACACTGAAGCTTTCTTT.

CDR3: CAISEGQGNQPQHF. In DNA form, the CDR3 reads TGTGCCATCAGTGAAGGGCAGGGGAATCAGCCCCAGCATTTT. J is TRBJ1-5 and V is TRBV10-3, with TRBD1 as a possible D gene (6 bases). Between the trimmed V and J ends, which lost 3 bases and 4 bases, there was a span of 10 bases. The CDR3 totals 14 residues. Germline-derived CDR1 and CDR2 are ENHRY and SYGVKD.

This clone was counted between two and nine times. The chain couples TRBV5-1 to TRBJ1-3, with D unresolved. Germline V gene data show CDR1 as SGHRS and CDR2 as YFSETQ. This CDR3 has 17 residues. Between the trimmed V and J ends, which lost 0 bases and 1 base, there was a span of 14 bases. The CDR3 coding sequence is TGCGCCAGCAGCTTGGCGGCCGTAGGGAGTTCTGGAAACACCATATATTTT. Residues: CASSLAAVGSSGNTIYF.